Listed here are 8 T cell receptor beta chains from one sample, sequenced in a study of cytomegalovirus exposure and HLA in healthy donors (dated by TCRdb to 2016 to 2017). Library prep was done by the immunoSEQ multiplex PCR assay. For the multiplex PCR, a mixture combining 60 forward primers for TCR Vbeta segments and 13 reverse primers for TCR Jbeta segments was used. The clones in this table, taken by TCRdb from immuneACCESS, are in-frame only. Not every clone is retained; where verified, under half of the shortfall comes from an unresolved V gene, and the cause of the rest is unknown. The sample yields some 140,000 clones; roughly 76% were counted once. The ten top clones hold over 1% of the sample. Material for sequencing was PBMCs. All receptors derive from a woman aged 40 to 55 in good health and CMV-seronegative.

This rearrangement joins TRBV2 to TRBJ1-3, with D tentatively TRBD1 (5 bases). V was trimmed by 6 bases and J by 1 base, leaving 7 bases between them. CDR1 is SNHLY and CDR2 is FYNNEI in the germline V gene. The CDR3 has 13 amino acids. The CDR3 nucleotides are TGTGCCAGCAGAGCAGGGTCTGGAAACACCATATATTTT. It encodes CASRAGSGNTIYF.

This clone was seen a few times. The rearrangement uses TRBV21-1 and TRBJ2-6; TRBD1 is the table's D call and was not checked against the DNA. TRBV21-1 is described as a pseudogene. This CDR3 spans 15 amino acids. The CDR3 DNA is TGTGCCAGTCCGGTGGACAGGGCTGGGGCCAACGTCCTGACTTTC. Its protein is CASPVDRAGANVLTF.

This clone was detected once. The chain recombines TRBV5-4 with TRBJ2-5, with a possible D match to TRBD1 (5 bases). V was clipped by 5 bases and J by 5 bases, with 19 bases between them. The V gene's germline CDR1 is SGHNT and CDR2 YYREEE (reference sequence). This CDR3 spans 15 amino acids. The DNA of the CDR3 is TGTGCCAGCAGTCCCAAATCTGGGGCCAGGGAGACCCAGTACTTC. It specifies CASSPKSGARETQYF.

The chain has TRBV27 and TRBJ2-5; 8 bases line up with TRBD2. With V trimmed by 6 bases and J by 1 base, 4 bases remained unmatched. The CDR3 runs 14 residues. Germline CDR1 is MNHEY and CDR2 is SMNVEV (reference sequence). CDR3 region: CASRRSGGQETQYF. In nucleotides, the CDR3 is TGTGCCAGCAGAAGGAGCGGGGGCCAAGAGACCCAGTACTTC.

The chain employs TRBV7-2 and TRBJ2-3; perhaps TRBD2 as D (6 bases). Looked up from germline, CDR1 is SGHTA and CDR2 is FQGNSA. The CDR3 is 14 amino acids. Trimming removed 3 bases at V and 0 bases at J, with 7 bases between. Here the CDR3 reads CASSLRDSTDTQYF. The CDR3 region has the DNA TGTGCCAGCAGCTTGCGGGACAGCACAGATACGCAGTATTTT.

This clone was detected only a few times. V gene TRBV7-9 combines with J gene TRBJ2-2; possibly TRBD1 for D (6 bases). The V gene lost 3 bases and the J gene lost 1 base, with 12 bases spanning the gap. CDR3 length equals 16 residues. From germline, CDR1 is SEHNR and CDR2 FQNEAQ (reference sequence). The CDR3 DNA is TGTGCCAGCAGCTTGGCTCCGGGACAGAACACCGGGGAGCTGTTTTTT. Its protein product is CASSLAPGQNTGELFF.

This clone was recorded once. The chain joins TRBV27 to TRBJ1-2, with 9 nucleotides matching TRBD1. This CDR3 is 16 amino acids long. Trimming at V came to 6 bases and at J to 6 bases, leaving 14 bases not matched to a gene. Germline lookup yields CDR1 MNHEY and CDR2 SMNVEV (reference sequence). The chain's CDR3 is CASSPSDRGLSHGYTF. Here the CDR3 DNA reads TGTGCCAGCAGCCCGTCGGACAGGGGTTTGAGCCATGGCTACACCTTC.

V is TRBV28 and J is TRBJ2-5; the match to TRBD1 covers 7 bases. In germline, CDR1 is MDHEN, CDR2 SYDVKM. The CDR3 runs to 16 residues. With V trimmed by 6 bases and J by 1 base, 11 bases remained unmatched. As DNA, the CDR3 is TGTGCCAGCAGCTCCGACAGGGAATCCCTCCAAGAGACCCAGTACTTC. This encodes CASSSDRESLQETQYF.